These T cell receptor beta chains were read from a single sample in a study of T cell responses to AZD1222 COVID-19 vaccine. Produced via immunoSEQ multiplex PCR; TCRdb's table is partial and in-frame only. This sample has under 130,000 clones, with 92% found just once. The sequencing here drew on peripheral blood, taken on day 0 of AZD1222 vaccination. These receptors were taken from an adult in good health. CDR3s include the opening cysteine and the closing phenylalanine or tryptophan. Fields, in order: D gene, J gene, clone size, V gene, CDR3 protein, CDR3 DNA. A D gene is named only where the DNA matches it firmly. Where a row states a size, it is once, few, many or the class of an expanded clone; other rows omit it.

d_call: NA; j_call: TRBJ2-7; clone_size: NA; v_call: TRBV24-1; cdr3_aa: CATSEFGEQYF; cdr3_nt: TGTGCCACCAGTGAGTTTGGGGAGCAGTACTTC
d_call: NA; j_call: TRBJ2-1; clone_size: NA; v_call: TRBV5-4; cdr3_aa: CASSLAKGGTSSYNEQFF; cdr3_nt: TGTGCCAGCAGCTTGGCCAAGGGGGGGACGAGCTCCTACAATGAGCAGTTCTTC
d_call: NA; j_call: TRBJ1-6; clone_size: NA; v_call: TRBV9; cdr3_aa: CASSTGDGGYNSPLHF; cdr3_nt: TGTGCCAGCAGCACGGGGGACGGGGGGTATAATTCACCCCTCCACTTT
d_call: TRBD2; j_call: TRBJ2-3; clone_size: once; v_call: TRBV3-1/TRBV3-2; cdr3_aa: CASSPTSGGGTDTQYF; cdr3_nt: TGTGCCAGCAGCCCCACTAGCGGGGGGGGGACAGATACGCAGTATTTT
d_call: NA; j_call: TRBJ2-2; clone_size: NA; v_call: TRBV24-1; cdr3_aa: CATSGEATGELFF; cdr3_nt: TGTGCCACCAGTGGGGAAGCCACCGGGGAGCTGTTTTTT
d_call: NA; j_call: TRBJ1-1; clone_size: NA; v_call: TRBV4-3; cdr3_aa: CASSQDRGTEAFF; cdr3_nt: TGCGCCAGCAGCCAAGATAGAGGAACTGAAGCTTTCTTT
d_call: TRBD1; j_call: TRBJ2-2; clone_size: NA; v_call: TRBV28; cdr3_aa: CASTLSRGLGGELFF; cdr3_nt: TGTGCCAGCACCCTCTCAAGGGGGCTGGGCGGGGAGCTGTTTTTT
d_call: NA; j_call: TRBJ2-7; clone_size: NA; v_call: TRBV6-5; cdr3_aa: CASSDSGESYEQYF; cdr3_nt: TGTGCCAGCAGTGACTCAGGGGAATCCTACGAGCAGTACTTC
d_call: NA; j_call: TRBJ1-2; clone_size: NA; v_call: TRBV6-5; cdr3_aa: CASRNRDPYGYTF; cdr3_nt: TGTGCCAGCAGAAACAGGGATCCCTATGGCTACACCTTC
d_call: NA; j_call: TRBJ2-1; clone_size: NA; v_call: TRBV19; cdr3_aa: CASSIEADPGNNEQFF; cdr3_nt: TGTGCCAGTAGTATAGAGGCGGACCCGGGGAACAATGAGCAGTTCTTC
d_call: NA; j_call: TRBJ1-1; clone_size: NA; v_call: TRBV5-4; cdr3_aa: CASSLVALDTEAFF; cdr3_nt: TGTGCCAGCAGCTTGGTAGCCCTGGACACTGAAGCTTTCTTT
d_call: TRBD1; j_call: TRBJ1-2; clone_size: NA; v_call: TRBV30; cdr3_aa: CAWTDRANYGYTF; cdr3_nt: TGTGCCTGGACGGACAGGGCTAACTATGGCTACACCTTC
d_call: NA; j_call: TRBJ1-5; clone_size: NA; v_call: TRBV24-1; cdr3_aa: CATSDSQGSTLDQPQHF; cdr3_nt: TGTGCCACCAGTGATTCGCAGGGGTCCACCCTCGATCAGCCCCAGCATTTT
d_call: TRBD2; j_call: TRBJ2-2; clone_size: NA; v_call: TRBV19; cdr3_aa: CASSMNSGLAGGYTGELFF; cdr3_nt: TGTGCCAGTAGTATGAACTCGGGACTAGCGGGGGGTTACACCGGGGAGCTGTTTTTT
d_call: TRBD1; j_call: TRBJ1-5; clone_size: NA; v_call: TRBV10-3; cdr3_aa: CATGGQSNQPQHF; cdr3_nt: TGTGCCACCGGGGGACAGAGCAATCAGCCCCAGCATTTT
d_call: NA; j_call: TRBJ2-1; clone_size: NA; v_call: TRBV6-1; cdr3_aa: CASSERRGRGNNEQFF; cdr3_nt: TGTGCCAGCAGTGAACGGAGGGGCCGGGGTAACAATGAGCAGTTCTTC
d_call: TRBD1; j_call: TRBJ2-7; clone_size: few; v_call: TRBV7-2; cdr3_aa: CASSLQTGNTYEQYF; cdr3_nt: TGTGCCAGCAGCTTACAGACAGGGAATACCTACGAGCAGTACTTC
d_call: NA; j_call: TRBJ1-5; clone_size: NA; v_call: TRBV4-3; cdr3_aa: CASSQARGSNQPQHF; cdr3_nt: TGCGCCAGCAGCCAAGCCCGGGGAAGCAATCAGCCCCAGCATTTT
d_call: NA; j_call: TRBJ1-6; clone_size: NA; v_call: TRBV30; cdr3_aa: CAWSVQDSPLHF; cdr3_nt: TGTGCCTGGAGTGTGCAGGATTCACCCCTCCACTTT
d_call: TRBD1; j_call: TRBJ1-1; clone_size: NA; v_call: TRBV7-9; cdr3_aa: CASSLRGQGNTEAFF; cdr3_nt: TGTGCCAGCAGCTTACGGGGACAGGGGAACACTGAAGCTTTCTTT
d_call: NA; j_call: TRBJ2-5; clone_size: NA; v_call: TRBV18; cdr3_aa: CASSPPAGQETQYF; cdr3_nt: TGTGCCAGCTCACCACCGGCAGGCCAAGAGACCCAGTACTTC
d_call: NA; j_call: TRBJ1-1; clone_size: NA; v_call: TRBV7-2; cdr3_aa: CASSLAGSQNTEAFF; cdr3_nt: TGTGCCAGCAGCTTAGCCGGCAGCCAGAACACTGAAGCTTTCTTT
d_call: NA; j_call: TRBJ2-1; clone_size: NA; v_call: TRBV7-2; cdr3_aa: CASSDQGLVQNEQFF; cdr3_nt: TGTGCCAGCAGCGATCAGGGGCTCGTTCAAAATGAGCAGTTCTTC
d_call: NA; j_call: TRBJ2-7; clone_size: NA; v_call: TRBV5-6; cdr3_aa: CASSPYGEGVFEQYF; cdr3_nt: TGTGCCAGCAGCCCGTATGGGGAAGGGGTCTTCGAGCAGTACTTC
d_call: NA; j_call: TRBJ1-3; clone_size: NA; v_call: TRBV9; cdr3_aa: CASSVVEWGPGSGNTIYF; cdr3_nt: TGTGCCAGCAGCGTAGTAGAGTGGGGGCCGGGCTCTGGAAACACCATATATTTT
d_call: NA; j_call: TRBJ1-5; clone_size: NA; v_call: TRBV4-2; cdr3_aa: CASSQAQVDTRRSAQHF; cdr3_nt: TGTGCCAGCAGCCAAGCTCAGGTTGACACCCGTAGATCAGCCCAGCATTTT
d_call: TRBD1; j_call: TRBJ1-1; clone_size: NA; v_call: TRBV6-5; cdr3_aa: CASSRDRDQNTEAFF; cdr3_nt: TGTGCCAGCAGTCGCGACAGGGACCAGAACACTGAAGCTTTCTTT
d_call: NA; j_call: TRBJ2-3; clone_size: NA; v_call: TRBV18; cdr3_aa: CASSPTGSDTQYF; cdr3_nt: TGTGCCAGCTCACCAACGGGCTCAGATACGCAGTATTTT
d_call: NA; j_call: TRBJ1-5; clone_size: NA; v_call: TRBV6-1; cdr3_aa: CASSEAKYTGTIYQPQHF; cdr3_nt: TGTGCCAGCAGTGAAGCTAAGTATACAGGGACAATTTATCAGCCCCAGCATTTT
d_call: TRBD2; j_call: TRBJ2-7; clone_size: once; v_call: TRBV19; cdr3_aa: CATQSGGKSEQYF; cdr3_nt: TGTGCCACCCAGTCGGGGGGTAAAAGCGAGCAGTACTTC
d_call: NA; j_call: TRBJ1-6; clone_size: once; v_call: TRBV21-1; cdr3_aa: CASSKAIYSRVSLADSPLHF; cdr3_nt: TGTGCCAGCAGCAAAGCGATATACTCCAGGGTATCCCTAGCGGATTCACCCCTCCACTTT
d_call: TRBD2; j_call: TRBJ2-5; clone_size: NA; v_call: TRBV11-2; cdr3_aa: CASSPRTSGRGQETQYF; cdr3_nt: TGTGCCAGCAGCCCAAGGACTAGCGGGAGGGGGCAAGAGACCCAGTACTTC
d_call: NA; j_call: TRBJ1-1; clone_size: NA; v_call: TRBV7-9; cdr3_aa: CASSYRAGLNTEAFF; cdr3_nt: TGTGCCAGCAGTTACCGCGCGGGGCTGAACACTGAAGCTTTCTTT
d_call: NA; j_call: TRBJ1-2; clone_size: NA; v_call: TRBV11-3; cdr3_aa: CASSLETYGYTF; cdr3_nt: TGTGCCAGCAGCTTAGAGACCTATGGCTACACCTTC
d_call: NA; j_call: TRBJ2-1; clone_size: few; v_call: TRBV4-1; cdr3_aa: CASSQEGREYNEQFF; cdr3_nt: TGCGCCAGCAGCCAAGAGGGACGGGAGTACAATGAGCAGTTCTTC
d_call: NA; j_call: TRBJ2-3; clone_size: NA; v_call: TRBV19; cdr3_aa: CASSSDSTDTQYF; cdr3_nt: TGTGCCAGTAGTTCGGACAGCACAGATACGCAGTATTTT
d_call: NA; j_call: TRBJ1-2; clone_size: NA; v_call: TRBV4-3; cdr3_aa: CASSQEQGNYGYTF; cdr3_nt: TGCGCCAGCAGCCAAGAGCAGGGGAACTATGGCTACACCTTC
d_call: NA; j_call: TRBJ1-2; clone_size: once; v_call: TRBV30; cdr3_aa: CAWSVRHYGYTF; cdr3_nt: TGTGCCTGGAGTGTCAGGCACTATGGCTACACCTTC
d_call: NA; j_call: TRBJ2-5; clone_size: NA; v_call: TRBV7-6; cdr3_aa: CASSPGQGALAGVGETQYF; cdr3_nt: TGTGCCAGCAGCCCAGGACAGGGGGCACTAGCGGGGGTGGGAGAGACCCAGTACTTC
d_call: NA; j_call: TRBJ2-7; clone_size: NA; v_call: TRBV7-2; cdr3_aa: CASSLDAGFYEQYF; cdr3_nt: TGTGCCAGCAGCTTAGATGCAGGGTTCTACGAGCAGTACTTC
d_call: NA; j_call: TRBJ2-1; clone_size: NA; v_call: TRBV10-3; cdr3_aa: CAISEGGAYNEQFF; cdr3_nt: TGTGCCATCAGTGAGGGGGGCGCCTACAATGAGCAGTTCTTC